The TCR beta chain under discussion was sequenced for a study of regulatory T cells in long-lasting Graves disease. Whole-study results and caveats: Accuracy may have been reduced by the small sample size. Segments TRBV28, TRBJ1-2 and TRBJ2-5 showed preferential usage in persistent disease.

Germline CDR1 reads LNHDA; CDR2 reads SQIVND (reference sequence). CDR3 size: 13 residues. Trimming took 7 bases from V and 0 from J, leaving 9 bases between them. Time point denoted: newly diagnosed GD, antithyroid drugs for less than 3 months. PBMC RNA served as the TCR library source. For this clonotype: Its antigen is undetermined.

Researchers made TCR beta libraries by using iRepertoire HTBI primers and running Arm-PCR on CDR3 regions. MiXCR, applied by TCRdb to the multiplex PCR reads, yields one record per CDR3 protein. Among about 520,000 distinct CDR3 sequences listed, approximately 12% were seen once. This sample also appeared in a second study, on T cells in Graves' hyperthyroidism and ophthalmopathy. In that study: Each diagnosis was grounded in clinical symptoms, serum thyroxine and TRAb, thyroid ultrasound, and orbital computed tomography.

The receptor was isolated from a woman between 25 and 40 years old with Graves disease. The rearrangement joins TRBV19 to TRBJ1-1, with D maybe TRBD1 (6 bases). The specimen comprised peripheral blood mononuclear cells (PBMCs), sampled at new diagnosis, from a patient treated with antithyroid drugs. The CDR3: CASKWGLNTEAFF. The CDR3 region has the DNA TGTGCCAGTAAATGGGGGCTGAACACTGAAGCTTTCTTT.